This passage covers 12 T cell receptor beta chains from one sample sequenced in a study of identical twins. TCRdb independently ran MiXCR on the 5' RACE reads; one entry per CDR3 protein. Here the sample spans 430,000 or so distinct CDR3 sequences, around 24% being singletons. These sequences were also reported in another study, on T cells expressing NK-cell markers.

Sequencing used CD4+ T cells sorted from blood. The source of these receptors is a woman between 18 and 29 years old in good health.

The J gene is TRBJ2-2, the V gene TRBV5-1; 9 bases agree with TRBD1. Unmatched junction bases numbered 11, after V lost 6 bases and J lost 5 bases. This CDR3 has 16 amino acids. Looked up from germline, CDR1 is SGHRS and CDR2 is YFSETQ. The DNA for the CDR3 is TGCGCCAGCACTCCCCCAAGACAGGGGGTTACCGGGGAGCTGTTTTTT. It is translated as CASTPPRQGVTGELFF.

The V call is TRBV4-2, the J call TRBJ2-2, with a tentative D call TRBD2 (6 bases). Germline lookup yields CDR1 LGHNA and CDR2 YNFKEQ. The CDR3 runs 19 residues. The V end lost 5 bases, the J end lost 4 bases, and 26 bases lay between the germline ends. CDR3 loop: CASSILPDYQWTPTGELFF. The CDR3 bases are TGTGCCAGCAGCATACTCCCGGACTACCAATGGACCCCCACCGGGGAGCTGTTTTTT.

The chain uses TRBV12-3 or TRBV12-4 and TRBJ2-2, with 11 bases matching TRBD2. The CDR3 spans 16 residues. The V and J ends lost 3 bases and 8 bases, in that order; junction bases with no gene match: 8. CDR3 sequence: CASSFSPTSGVGELFF. CDR3 coding DNA: TGTGCCAGCAGTTTTTCTCCGACTAGCGGGGTAGGGGAGCTGTTTTTT.

This chain joins TRBV9 and TRBJ1-2; 7 nucleotides line up with TRBD1. The V and J ends lost 7 bases and 4 bases, in that order; junction bases with no gene match: 4. Germline CDR1 SGDLS, CDR2 YYNGEE. The CDR3 covers 12 residues. In DNA, the CDR3 is TGTGCCAGCCGCCGGGACAGCTATGGCTACACCTTC. As protein: CASRRDSYGYTF.

Only a few counts were recorded for this clonotype. J is TRBJ2-3 and V is TRBV7-2; the D gene is possibly TRBD2 (5 bases). The V gene's germline CDR1 is SGHTA and CDR2 FQGNSA. The CDR3 has 12 residues. Between the trimmed V and J ends, which lost 5 bases and 7 bases, there was a span of 10 bases. CDR3 amino acids: CASSQDSYTQYF. In DNA, the CDR3 is TGTGCCAGCAGCCAGGACTCCTATACGCAGTATTTT.

The J gene is TRBJ2-1, the V gene TRBV20-1, with 7 nucleotides matching TRBD2. Germline CDR1 is DFQATT and CDR2 is SNEGSKA (reference sequence). The CDR3 is 13 residues long. V was pared by 0 bases and J by 7 bases, with 3 bases of the junction left unmatched. CDR3: CSAREAGGNEQFF. Here the CDR3 DNA reads TGCAGTGCTAGAGAGGCCGGGGGGAATGAGCAGTTCTTC.

V and J are TRBV7-9 and TRBJ2-1; 11 nucleotides agree with TRBD2. V dropped 4 bases and J dropped 5; count of bases not matched to a gene: 7. CDR1 is SEHNR, CDR2 FQNEAQ, per germline (reference sequence). The CDR3 extends over 16 amino acids. The CDR3 protein is CASSSPSGGLNNEQFF. CDR3 bases: TGTGCCAGCAGCTCCCCTAGCGGGGGGCTTAACAATGAGCAGTTCTTC.

The table lists this clonotype with a few counts. V and J are TRBV20-1 and TRBJ2-4; D is uncertain. Germline CDR1 is DFQATT and CDR2 is SNEGSKA (reference sequence). The ends were cut back, 3 bases at V and 0 bases at J, with 9 bases in the middle. This CDR3 region has 14 residues. In DNA form, the CDR3 reads TGCAGTGCTAGGGTAGACCTAGCCAAAAACATTCAGTACTTC. As protein: CSARVDLAKNIQYF.

The genes are TRBV15 and TRBJ1-5; D is unresolved. This CDR3 comprises 13 residues. Trimming pared 0 bases from V and 7 bases from J, leaving 7 bases between. CDR1 LNHNV and CDR2 YYDKDF come from the germline V gene (reference sequence). Written as DNA, the CDR3 is TGTGCCACCAGCAGAGATCTCGGCCAGCCCCAGCATTTT. As protein: CATSRDLGQPQHF.

The chain recombines TRBV20-1 with TRBJ1-5; D is perhaps TRBD1 (5 bases). The CDR3 loop spans 14 amino acids. Deletions cut 6 bases from V and 4 bases from J, with 16 bases between. CDR1 is DFQATT and CDR2 is SNEGSKA in the germline V gene (reference sequence). The chain's CDR3 is CSARQGAGNQPQHF. CDR3 sequence (DNA): TGCAGTGCCCGTCAGGGTGCCGGGAATCAGCCCCAGCATTTT.

A few counts support this clonotype. V and J are TRBV3-1 and TRBJ2-7, with 7 bases matching TRBD2. Germline assignment: CDR1 LGHDT and CDR2 YNNKEL (reference sequence). Germline trimming cut 1 base from V and 0 bases from J; bases unmatched to any gene: 9. CDR3 length: 17 residues. CDR3 nucleotide sequence: TGTGCCAGCAGCCAAGTTGTCGGGAGGAGAGGCTCCTACGAGCAGTACTTC. It encodes CASSQVVGRRGSYEQYF.

The V gene is TRBV20-1, the J gene TRBJ2-1; D is uncertain. This CDR3 is built from 15 residues. Germline V lookup: CDR1 DFQATT, CDR2 SNEGSKA (reference sequence). The V end lost 2 bases, the J end lost 0 bases, and 11 bases lay between the germline ends. The CDR3 DNA follows: TGCAGTGCTAGAAGCCTGTATAGCTCCTACAATGAGCAGTTCTTC. Amino acids: CSARSLYSSYNEQFF.